This T cell receptor beta chain was captured by sequencing in a study of OX40 agonist ivuxolimab in advanced cancers. Study-level points and caveats: Determination of antigen specificity was not performed for the expanded peripheral T cells. Both blood CD4+ and CD8+ T cells showed clonal growth by week 6 at 0.1 to 3.0 mg/kg.

In the case of this clone: The antigen remains unidentified.

TCRdb's table, derived via immunoSEQ multiplex PCR, lists solely in-frame clones and lacks some. The sample shows fewer than 85,000 clones, around 93% of them seen only once. Germline CDR1 and CDR2: SEHNR and FQNEAQ (reference sequence). The CDR3 consists of 14 residues. V was clipped by 4 bases and J by 5 bases; unmatched bases: 7. Systemic immunosuppression or a history of autoimmune disease excluded patients. The sequenced sample was CD4+ or CD8+ T cells sorted from blood, obtained in a trial of the OX40 agonist ivuxolimab. The chain carries TRBV7-9 and TRBJ2-7; 8 positions match TRBD1. This TCR was recovered from an adult with an advanced solid tumor such as melanoma, head and neck, liver or kidney cancer. This CDR3 is CASSSRQGKDEQYF. As DNA, the CDR3 is TGTGCCAGCAGCTCTAGACAGGGGAAGGACGAGCAGTACTTC.